Shown below are 29 T cell receptor beta chains from a single sample sequenced in a study of regulatory T cells in long-lasting Graves disease. The time point here: newly diagnosed GD, antithyroid drugs for less than 3 months. With RNA extracted from PBMCs as input, the TCR library was made. Researchers made TCR beta libraries by using iRepertoire HTBI primers and running Arm-PCR on CDR3 regions. In TCRdb, the multiplex PCR reads were re-called with MiXCR into one record per CDR3 protein. Of 400,000 to 500,000 distinct CDR3 sequences in the sample, 15% to 20% were seen once. These data also formed part of another study, on T cells in Graves' hyperthyroidism and ophthalmopathy.

The starting material was peripheral blood mononuclear cells (PBMCs), obtained at new diagnosis, from a patient treated with antithyroid drugs. The receptor set was obtained from a woman between 18 and 29 years old with Graves disease.

The sample holds many counts of this clonotype. The V gene is TRBV28, the J gene TRBJ2-7; TRBD1 agrees at 9 bases. Germline V CDR1 and CDR2: MDHEN, SYDVKM. The V segment lost 5 bases and the J segment 2 bases; nucleotides outside the gene matches: 7. The CDR3 loop spans 15 amino acids. CDR3 sequence (DNA): TGTGCCAGCAGTAACCAAGGGACAGGGACCTACGAGCAGTACTTC. Its translation: CASSNQGTGTYEQYF. The full variable domain, with the rest looked up from reference TRBV28 and TRBJ2-7, is DVKVTQSSRYLVKRTGEKVFLECVQDMDHENMFWYRQDPGLGLRLIYFSYDVKMKEKGDIPEGYSVSREKKERFSLILESASTNQTSMYLCASSNQGTGTYEQYFGPGTRLTVT.

The chain is built from TRBV6-6 and TRBJ1-1; D is uncertain. The CDR3 extends over 15 amino acids. In germline, CDR1 is MNHNY, CDR2 SVGAGI (reference sequence). Trimming stripped 0 bases from V and 0 bases from J, with 8 bases between. The CDR3 loop is CASSYSALLNTEAFF. In DNA, the CDR3 is TGTGCCAGCAGTTACTCGGCCCTTCTGAACACTGAAGCTTTCTTT.

This clonotype was observed a few times. The rearrangement uses TRBV18 and TRBJ1-1; D unresolved. CDR1 and CDR2 (germline): KGHSH, LQKENI. V was trimmed by 4 bases and J by 0 bases, leaving 6 bases between them. The CDR3 has 13 amino acids. The CDR3 loop reads CASSQPMNTEAFF. CDR3 nucleotide sequence: TGTGCCAGCTCACAACCCATGAACACTGAAGCTTTCTTT.

This clonotype has a single count. Only one base separates this from a far larger clonotype, so it likely reflects a read error. The chain employs TRBV6-1 and TRBJ2-3, with TRBD2 matching 8 bases. The end of the DNA aligns better with TRBJ2-1, so the J call may be wrong. CDR3 length: 16 amino acids. CDR1 MNHNS and CDR2 SASEGT come from the germline V gene. This chain's CDR3 is CASSGGARGLAYEQFF. In nucleotides, the CDR3 is TGTGCCAGCAGCGGTGGGGCCCGAGGACTAGCCTACGAGCAGTTCTTC.

This chain connects TRBV6-2 or TRBV6-3 to TRBJ2-2; TRBD2 aligns across 9 bases. V dropped 6 bases and J dropped 1; count of bases not matched to a gene: 6. The CDR3 runs 16 residues. CDR1 and CDR2 (germline): MNHEY, SVGEGT. CDR3 coding DNA: TGTGCCAGCAGAAGGGGTAGCGGGGGGAACACCGGGGAGCTGTTTTTT. Translating it yields CASRRGSGGNTGELFF.

Ten or more counts support this clonotype. The chain carries TRBV7-2 and TRBJ2-1; no firm D call. Germline V gene data show CDR1 as SGHTA and CDR2 as FQGNSA. Trimming took off 5 bases at V and 9 bases at J, with 11 bases between the two ends. The CDR3 length is 12 residues. The CDR3 sequence: CASSPAWGEQFF. CDR3 nucleotide sequence: TGTGCCAGCAGCCCTGCCTGGGGTGAGCAGTTCTTC.

Ten or more counts support this clonotype. The chain is built from TRBV10-2 and TRBJ2-3; 9 bases are shared with TRBD2. This CDR3 is 18 amino acids long. Germline trimming cut 6 bases from V and 7 bases from J; bases unmatched to any gene: 20. Per germline, CDR1 WSHSY and CDR2 SAAADI. CDR3 region: CASSLTDYPGTSRNTQYF. The CDR3 nucleotides are TGCGCCAGCAGCCTAACAGACTACCCCGGGACTAGCAGAAATACGCAGTATTTT.

This clonotype was seen ten or more times. The chain carries TRBV27 and TRBJ1-1, with unresolved D. The CDR3 spans 14 residues. V lost 2 bases and J 1 base, leaving 8 bases between the germline ends. Per the germline V gene, CDR1 is MNHEY and CDR2 is SMNVEV (reference sequence). The CDR3 DNA reads as TGTGCCAGCAGTTTAGGGAACCAGAACACTGAAGCTTTCTTT. This encodes CASSLGNQNTEAFF.

This clonotype was seen many times. The gene calls are TRBV29-1 and TRBJ2-1; 13 bases agree with TRBD2. Germline trimming cut 5 bases from V and 9 bases from J; bases unmatched to any gene: 7. From germline, CDR1 is SQVTM and CDR2 ANQGSEA. CDR3 size: 14 residues. CDR3 in DNA: TGCAGCGTTTCTGGACTAGCGGGAGTCGGTGAGCAGTTCTTC. Translation: CSVSGLAGVGEQFF.

There are a few counts of this clonotype. A much larger clone lies a single base off, so this may be a read error. The chain couples TRBV28 to TRBJ2-7; no clear D gene. Trimming shortened V by 7 bases and J by 1 base, and 17 bases separated the two germline ends. Germline assignment: CDR1 MDHEN and CDR2 SYDVKM. The CDR3 runs 15 residues. The CDR3 here is CASNPGLGPSYEQYF. The CDR3 DNA sequence: TGTGCCAGCAACCCCGGCCTCGGCCCTTCCTACGAGCAGTACTTC.

The chain recombines TRBV4-1 with TRBJ2-7; TRBD1 agrees at 7 bases. The CDR3 is 16 amino acids. CDR1 and CDR2 from the germline V gene are MGHRA and YSYEKL. The trim removed 4 bases at V and 0 bases at J, leaving 9 bases unmatched. In nucleotides, the CDR3 is TGCGCCAGCAGCCCGGCCGGGACAGCCGCCTCCTACGAGCAGTACTTC. The encoded protein is CASSPAGTAASYEQYF.

J is TRBJ2-3 and V is TRBV29-1; TRBD2 is a possible D gene (5 bases). This CDR3 is 14 amino acids long. Trimming left V 2 bases short and J 6 bases short, with 15 bases between. In germline, CDR1 is SQVTM, CDR2 ANQGSEA. CDR3 in amino acids: CSVEPGGTGDTQYF. CDR3 DNA: TGCAGCGTTGAACCGGGCGGTACGGGGGATACGCAGTATTTT.

This clonotype was seen many times. The chain is built from TRBV28 and TRBJ2-5, with 9 nucleotides matching TRBD2. The ends lost 8 bases at V and 2 bases at J; junction bases unmatched: 6. Germline assignment: CDR1 MDHEN and CDR2 SYDVKM. The CDR3 has 14 residues. The DNA of the CDR3 is TGTGCCAGCGCACATCTAGCGGGGCAAGAGACCCAGTACTTC. Its protein product is CASAHLAGQETQYF.

This clonotype was counted ten times or more. The chain recombines TRBV7-6 with TRBJ2-1, with D possibly matching TRBD2 (5 bases). CDR3 length: 14 amino acids. Between the trimmed V and J ends, which lost 1 base and 9 bases, there was a span of 13 bases. Germline V lookup: CDR1 SGHVS, CDR2 FNYEAQ. This chain's CDR3 is CASSLEVSRGEQFF. The CDR3 DNA sequence: TGTGCCAGCAGCTTAGAGGTCTCACGGGGTGAGCAGTTCTTC.

V and J are TRBV7-2 and TRBJ2-2; D assignment may be TRBD1 or TRBD2 (6 bases each). Deletions cut 8 bases from V and 8 bases from J, with 18 bases between. CDR3 size: 14 residues. Germline values: CDR1 SGHTA, CDR2 FQGNSA. This CDR3 reads CASRPRGHLGELFF. Written as DNA, the CDR3 is TGTGCCAGCCGACCACGGGGGCATTTAGGGGAGCTGTTTTTT.

There are a few counts of this clonotype. The chain joins TRBV7-2 to TRBJ2-7; 11 positions agree with TRBD2. J gave up 2 bases and V 5 bases, and 17 bases lay outside the gene matches. The germline CDR1 and CDR2 sequences are SGHTA and FQGNSA. This CDR3 has 19 amino acids. This CDR3 reads CASSPGTSGDGFAAYEQYF. CDR3 nucleotide sequence: TGTGCCAGCAGCCCCGGGACTAGCGGAGACGGATTCGCGGCCTACGAGCAGTACTTC.

This clonotype was found many times. The chain carries TRBV7-9 and TRBJ2-1; D perhaps matches TRBD2 (6 bases). The CDR3 runs 15 residues. V lost 5 bases and J lost 0, with 11 bases in between. Germline V CDR1 and CDR2: SEHNR, FQNEAQ (reference sequence). DNA of the CDR3: TGTGCCAGCAGCCCTGGGAGGAGCTCCTACAATGAGCAGTTCTTC. It codes for CASSPGRSSYNEQFF.

With regard to this clonotype: Possible read error: a much larger clone is one base away. This rearrangement joins TRBV14 to TRBJ1-1; D not certain. Germline V gives CDR1 SGHDN, CDR2 FVKESK. With 2 bases removed from V and 2 bases from J, the gap between germline ends came to 15 bases. The CDR3 is made up of 16 amino acids. Here the CDR3 DNA reads TGTGCCAGCAGCCAATCGGACGGCCTTGGAAACACTGAAGCTTTCTTT. It yields the protein CASSQSDGLGNTEAFF.

The rearrangement links TRBV20-1 to TRBJ2-5, with D perhaps TRBD2 (5 bases). CDR1 is DFQATT, CDR2 SNEGSKA, per germline (reference sequence). The CDR3 loop spans 14 amino acids. Trimming shortened V by 1 base and J by 2 bases, and 11 bases separated the two germline ends. CDR3 sequence reads: CSARVPLAQETQYF. In DNA, the CDR3 is TGCAGTGCTAGAGTGCCCCTAGCTCAAGAGACCCAGTACTTC.

This clonotype has ten or more counts. The chain recombines TRBV6-1 with TRBJ2-7; D is ambiguous. Germline CDR1 is MNHNS and CDR2 is SASEGT. CDR3 size: 12 residues. V lost 6 bases, J lost 4 bases, and 10 bases lay in between. DNA for the CDR3: TGTGCCAGCAGGGACCGACAATACGAGCAGTACTTC. As protein: CASRDRQYEQYF.

This clonotype has at least ten counts. CDR3 protein: CASSTYRGLAGNEQFF. The CDR3 region has the DNA TGTGCCAGCAGCACTTATAGGGGACTAGCGGGGAATGAGCAGTTCTTC. The V call is TRBV11-2, the J call TRBJ2-1; 13 bases agree with TRBD2. From germline, CDR1 is SGHAT and CDR2 FQNNGV. The CDR3 loop spans 16 amino acids. Trimming at V came to 5 bases and at J to 7 bases, leaving 8 bases not matched to a gene.

Ten or more counts support this clonotype. The chain joins TRBV28 to TRBJ2-6; D gene ambiguous. This CDR3 has 12 amino acids. Trimming took 2 bases from V and 4 from J, leaving 0 bases between them. From germline, CDR1 is MDHEN and CDR2 SYDVKM. The CDR3 coding sequence is TGTGCCAGCAGTTTAGGGGCCAACGTCCTGACTTTC. It codes for CASSLGANVLTF. Drawing the rest from reference TRBV28 and TRBJ2-6, the complete variable domain is DVKVTQSSRYLVKRTGEKVFLECVQDMDHENMFWYRQDPGLGLRLIYFSYDVKMKEKGDIPEGYSVSREKKERFSLILESASTNQTSMYLCASSLGANVLTFGAGSRLTVL.

This clonotype was detected ten times or more. V and J are TRBV12-3 or TRBV12-4 and TRBJ2-7; 14 nucleotides match TRBD2. The CDR3 is 15 residues long. Trimming cost V 5 bases and J 4 bases; bases outside gene matches: 4. The CDR3 nucleotides read TGTGCCAGCAGTCCGACTAGCGGGAGGGTTTACGAGCAGTACTTC. Residues: CASSPTSGRVYEQYF.

The sample holds a few counts of this clonotype. The V and J genes are TRBV27 and TRBJ2-1; the match to TRBD2 covers 9 bases. J lost 1 base, V lost 2 bases, and 6 bases had no gene match. CDR1 and CDR2 (germline): MNHEY, SMNVEV (reference sequence). This CDR3 is built from 17 residues. The CDR3 protein is CASSLRSGRQSYNEQFF. CDR3 nucleotides: TGTGCCAGCAGTTTAAGGAGCGGGAGGCAATCCTACAATGAGCAGTTCTTC.

The CDR3 loop is CASSMVGGNEQYF. The CDR3 DNA follows: TGTGCCAGCAGTATGGTCGGCGGGAACGAGCAGTACTTC. The chain employs TRBV27 and TRBJ2-7, with TRBD2 as a possible D gene (6 bases). This CDR3 spans 13 amino acids. Germline V lookup: CDR1 MNHEY, CDR2 SMNVEV (reference sequence). The V and J ends lost 5 bases and 5 bases respectively, with 13 bases between them.

This clonotype was observed a handful of times. The V call is TRBV6-2 or TRBV6-3, the J call TRBJ2-5, with D maybe TRBD2 (5 bases). CDR1 and CDR2 from the germline V gene are MNHEY and SVGEGT. The CDR3 has 16 residues. Between the trimmed V and J ends, which lost 9 bases and 2 bases, there was a span of 22 bases. CDR3 coding DNA: TGTGCCAGACCCTTCGGTAGCGCCGCTTTACAAGAGACCCAGTACTTC. Translating it yields CARPFGSAALQETQYF.

As for this clonotype: Sequence at one end of the junction differs from germline and may be a read error. V usage is TRBV2 and J usage is TRBJ1-2; D not resolved. This CDR3 is built from 12 residues. In germline, CDR1 is SNHLY, CDR2 FYNNEI. Here the CDR3 reads CASSDEPYGYTF. The CDR3 DNA reads TGTGCCAGCAGTGACGAACCCTATGGCTACACTTTC.

This clonotype was counted ten times or more. V is TRBV20-1 and J is TRBJ2-3; D gene uncertain. This CDR3 spans 10 amino acids. Germline V gives CDR1 DFQATT, CDR2 SNEGSKA (reference sequence). Trimming took 6 bases from V and 5 from J, leaving 6 bases between them. This chain's CDR3 is CSATRDTQYF. The CDR3 DNA follows: TGCAGTGCCACCCGAGATACGCAGTATTTT.

The chain recombines TRBV7-6 with TRBJ2-5; a possible D gene is TRBD2 (6 bases). This CDR3 has 15 residues. CDR1 and CDR2 (germline): SGHVS, FNYEAQ. CDR3 sequence reads: CVSSTGEAPGETQYF. In DNA, the CDR3 is TGTGTCTCCAGTACGGGGGAGGCCCCCGGGGAGACCCAGTACTTC.